The T cell receptor (beta chain) under discussion was sequenced for a study of cytomegalovirus exposure and HLA in healthy donors. The wider study: An early data release held approximately 85 million unique TCRs from HLA-typed donors. Regarding the study as a whole: An observed cluster of highly shared sequence variants was recorded as a likely sequencing artifact. Through in vitro validation, a few CMV-associated chains were shown to be specific for CMV antigens. Excluded: some indistinguishable V segments such as TRBV6-2 and TRBV6-3.

This PCR relied on a set of 60 Vbeta primers and 13 Jbeta primers. Profiling relied on immunoSEQ multiplex PCR, and the TCRdb table lists in-frame clones only, not all of them. The sample includes approximately 240,000 clones, around 89% of them seen just once. Points on this clone: Its antigen is unknown.

The CDR3 is 14 amino acids. Trimming cost V 1 base and J 2 bases, with 8 bases left between them. Germline-derived CDR1 and CDR2 are MGHRA and YSYEKL. The rearrangement joins TRBV4-1 to TRBJ1-1; D remains unclear. The specimen sequenced was PBMCs. The sequence was obtained from a woman under 30 in good health and CMV-seronegative. This CDR3 reads CASSQAPKNTEAFF. The CDR3 nucleotides are TGCGCCAGCAGCCAAGCCCCCAAAAACACTGAAGCTTTCTTT.